The table lists the clone carrying this T cell receptor (beta chain) with many counts. What it binds is unknown. Every TCR cDNA molecule carried a tag that served as a unique molecular identifier. TCRdb called the 5' RACE reads again in MiXCR, with one record for every CDR3 protein. The sample consists of approximately 9,500 distinct CDR3 sequences, around 10% of them appearing once. This CDR3 region has 15 residues. Germline-derived CDR1 and CDR2 are SGDLS and YYNGEE. With 3 bases removed from V and 0 bases from J, the gap between germline ends came to 13 bases. The data are from a study of spatial heterogeneity in lung cancer. Across the whole study: There were consistently more beta-chain sequences detected than alpha-chain sequences.

Time point reported: sample taken at primary tumor resection. Patients with untreated early-stage non-small cell lung cancer, numbering 55 to 80, were the donors. No cell sorting; template was whole RNA from tumor, lung tissue or PBMC. Study findings and constraints: Counts that tracked tumor mutation counts were those of expanded intratumoral alpha and beta TCRs.

The sequence was collected from a male donor with early-stage non-small cell lung cancer. This chain connects TRBV9 to TRBJ2-7; D is ambiguous. Sequenced here: lung tumor tissue, sampled at surgery. DNA of the CDR3: TGTGCCAGCAGCGCCAATACCGGGCCCTCCTACGAGCAGTACTTC. Residues: CASSANTGPSYEQYF.